What follows is one T cell receptor beta chain and its context. It has no known antigen specificity. No much larger clone is present one base from it, and per-base qualities are unavailable. Trimming takes 7 bases off V and 2 bases off J; junction bases not matched to a gene: 8. The CDR3 runs 15 amino acids, cysteine and phenylalanine included. The DNA shown is the 45-base CDR3, in frame from base 1. The germline V gene gives CDR1 as SQVTM and CDR2 as ANQGSEA. The data were taken from a study of blood T cell repertoires in COVID-19 (TCRdb year 2020). Turning to the overall study: Samples covering the acute and convalescent phases of COVID-19 were provided by collaborators in the United States, Italy and Spain. A de-identified subject ID, COVID-19 status, age in years and sex were almost always included in the sample metadata. The samples were drawn from two sources: the first 160 participants of the ongoing ImmuneRACE study, and 1,200 or so subjects contributed by 6 global collaborators. The prospective study material was composed of cDNA or gDNA derived from T cells, B-cell-depleted T cells, or PBMCs. The repertoires were released in a freely available public database intended as a resource for research on the immune response to SARS-CoV-2. Where HLA class I and class II types were available, the types were taken from metadata supplied by the sample provider, not from assay-based typing. Deeply sampled blood TCRbeta repertoires from subjects exposed to, actively infected with, or recovered from COVID-19 were included in the dataset. Here is what the overall study found, with its caveats: Clinical and demographic metadata were provided uncurated, with the amount varying by source and participant.

TCRbeta CDR3 regions were amplified from genomic DNA by means of the immunoSEQ Assay, a bias-controlled multiplex PCR. The source study handled its data this way. Within the assay, amplification of reference gene primers was used to estimate how many nucleated cells each sample contained. Sequence reads were collapsed and filtered to measure the absolute abundance of every unique TCRbeta CDR3 rearrangement. For each sample, productive Simpson clonality was calculated by taking the square root of Simpson's diversity index across productive rearrangements. TCRdb took over this immuneACCESS table, retaining in-frame rearrangements with V and J assigned. Such tables are incomplete; in checked studies, under half of the missing clones stem from an unresolved V gene, and the remainder is unexplained. That table gives V, J and clone size, and the DNA gave D and trimming. For this sample the table gives 150,000 to 170,000 clones, of which roughly 71% were detected only once. The ten top clones hold roughly 3.7% of the sample.

Each collaborating institution followed its own protocols to collect whole blood in K2EDTA tubes. For TCRbeta analysis, collaborators shipped samples as frozen whole blood, isolated PBMCs, or DNA extracted from either of those sample types. Sequencing used peripheral blood. This clonotype was sampled from an elderly woman with acute or convalescent COVID-19. The sequence joins TRBV29-1 to TRBJ1-6, with 7 middle bases fitting TRBD1. The nucleotide sequence reads TGCAGCGCTAAGACCGGGACAGCCTATAATTCACCCCTCCACTTT. Its amino acids are CSAKTGTAYNSPLHF.